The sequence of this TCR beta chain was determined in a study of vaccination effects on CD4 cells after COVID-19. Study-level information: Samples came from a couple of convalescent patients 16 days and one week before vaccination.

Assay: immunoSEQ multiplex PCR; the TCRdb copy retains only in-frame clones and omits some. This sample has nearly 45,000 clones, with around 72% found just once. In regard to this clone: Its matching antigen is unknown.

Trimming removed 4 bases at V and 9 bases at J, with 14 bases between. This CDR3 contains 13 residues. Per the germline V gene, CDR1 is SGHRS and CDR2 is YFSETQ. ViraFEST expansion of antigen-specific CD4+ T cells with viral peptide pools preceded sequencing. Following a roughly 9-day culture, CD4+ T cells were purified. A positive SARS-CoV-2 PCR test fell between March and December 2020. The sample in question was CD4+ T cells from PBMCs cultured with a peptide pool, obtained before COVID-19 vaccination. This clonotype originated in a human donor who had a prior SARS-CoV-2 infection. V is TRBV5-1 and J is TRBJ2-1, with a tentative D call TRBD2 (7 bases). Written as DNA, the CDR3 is TGCGCCAGCAGCGTAGGGGGGGGAGGTGAGCAGTTCTTC. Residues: CASSVGGGGEQFF.